This T cell receptor beta chain appears in the sequencing data of a study of STAT5B mutations in CD4+ large granular lymphocyte leukemia (dated 2022 in TCRdb). In terms of the full investigation: Among the healthy controls, the CDR3 'QG' motif was associated with a particular HLA allele. Flow cytometry on FACSCanto II or FACSVerse confirmed that purified fractions exceeded 95% purity among lymphocytes. The study compared the TCRbeta repertoires of patients with CD4+ T-cell large granular lymphocyte leukemia against those of healthy blood donors. The study at large found these results: Greater clonality appeared to be present in CD4-sorted patient repertoires than in healthy CD4+ repertoires, and the difference was retained after the putative leukemic clones were removed. The data were not HLA-matched, and the relatively small sample size could explain the higher clonality seen in CD4+ compared with CD8+ T-LGLL. The main leukemic clonotypes were found to be private to each patient, although around a quarter of the main leukemic clonotypes were detected at low frequency in the non-leukemic repertoires of other patients. Enrichment of TRBV06-family usage was observed among the top patient clones (8/27) relative to healthy controls (2/35).

The immunoSEQ assay at survey resolution was used to sequence TCRbeta rearrangements from genomic DNA. The study's own analysis went as follows. A lowest detectable productive clonotype frequency of 2.59 x 10-5 was observed in the TCR sequencing data. Only productive TCRbeta rearrangements, meaning sequences that were complete and in-frame, were kept for the analyses. Clonality for each sample was calculated as Simpson clonality in the immunoSEQ Analyzer version 3.0. Clones were categorized by frequency as very rare, small, medium, large (1-20%) or hyperexpanded (>20%). Generation probabilities were estimated with OLGA 1.2.3, V-gene circos plots were made with VDJtools, specificities were looked up in VDJdb, and CDR3 motifs were identified with GLIPH. TCRdb's version of the immuneACCESS table is confined to in-frame rearrangements and falls short of the full clone set. An unresolved V gene accounts for under half of the shortfall where checked; the remainder is of unknown origin. That table gives V, J and clone size, and the DNA gave D and trimming. The sample profile shows 30,000 to 40,000 clones; nearly 90% of them were found once. The ten largest account for about 3.2% of the sample.

V was cut back by 4 bases and J by 5 bases, leaving a gap of 17 bases between them. From cysteine to phenylalanine, the CDR3 is 14 amino acids long. CDR3 DNA only is kept here, 42 bases in frame from base 1. Sequences SQVTM (CDR1) and ANQGSEA (CDR2) are obtained from the germline V gene. On this clone itself: Its antigen target is currently unknown. One base away there is no much larger clone; base qualities are not given.

The healthy controls were some 36 blood donors, and the buffy coats of these donors were supplied by the Finnish Red Cross blood service. All TCR-sequenced material derived from peripheral blood: patient blood samples and healthy donor buffy coats. Ficoll-Hypaque gradient centrifugation was used to isolate peripheral blood mononuclear cells. Magnetic purification was used to isolate CD4+ cells from the buffy coats of the healthy controls. The Gentra Puregene Cell and Tissue kit was used to extract genomic DNA, and a Qubit 2.0 fluorometer was used to measure the amount of genomic DNA. The rearranged segments are TRBV29-1 and TRBJ1-1; a confident D gene designation cannot be given. The TCR comes from a human donor in good health. Sequencing used CD4+ T cells from blood buffy coats. The sequenced DNA: TGCAGCGTTGCCCCAGCCCCTGGTACTACTGAAGCTTTCTTT. The encoded protein is CSVAPAPGTTEAFF.